The 20 T cell receptor beta chains reported below all come from one sample, sequenced in a study of T cells after posttransplantation cyclophosphamide. The naive gate required viable CD3+CD4+ or CD3+CD8+ cells with CCR7+CD45RA+CD45RO-CD95-CD27+CD28+ phenotype. Some clones are missing from TCRdb's copy, which holds only in-frame ones; the method was immunoSEQ multiplex PCR. The table lists tens of thousands of clones, 95% to 98% of them singletons, with 0.15% to 0.2% in the top ten. The specimen sequenced was naive CD4+ T cells sorted from PBMCs. Receptor source: a man aged 35 to 55 in good health, CMV-negative, and a related stem cell transplant donor.

V gene TRBV2 combines with J gene TRBJ2-3; 9 bases agree with TRBD1. Germline values: CDR1 SNHLY, CDR2 FYNNEI. Unmatched junction bases numbered 16, after V lost 8 bases and J lost 7 bases. This CDR3 comprises 16 residues. Written as DNA, the CDR3 is TGTGCCAGCGACACCTATGGGACAGGGCGTAGGAATACGCAGTATTTT. Protein: CASDTYGTGRRNTQYF. Based on the CDR3 plus reference TRBV2 and TRBJ2-3, the full variable domain is EPEVTQTPSHQVTQMGQEVILRCVPISNHLYFYWYRQILGQKVEFLVSFYNNEISEKSEIFDDQFSVERPDGSNFTLKIRSTKLEDSAMYFCASDTYGTGRRNTQYFGPGTRLTVL.

The chain has TRBV15 and TRBJ1-5; the D gene is possibly TRBD1 (6 bases). There are 18 residues in the CDR3. Germline CDR1 and CDR2: LNHNV and YYDKDF (reference sequence). Trimming took off 0 bases at V and 2 bases at J, with 17 bases between the two ends. The CDR3 DNA reads TGTGCCACCAGCAGAGACCCAGGGGCAGTGGGACGCAATCAGCCCCAGCATTTT. Translated: CATSRDPGAVGRNQPQHF.

The rearrangement uses TRBV7-8 and TRBJ2-2; 7 nucleotides align to TRBD1. This CDR3 has 15 residues. Germline assignment: CDR1 SGHVS and CDR2 FQNEAQ. The J segment lost 1 base and the V segment lost 4 bases, leaving 3 bases of the junction unmatched. The CDR3 here is CASSSTGMNTGELFF. The CDR3 coding sequence is TGTGCCAGCAGCTCGACAGGGATGAACACCGGGGAGCTGTTTTTT.

The chain combines TRBV29-1 with TRBJ2-3; D possibly corresponds to TRBD2 (6 bases). Germline V gene sequence: CDR1 SQVTM, CDR2 ANQGSEA. Between the trimmed V and J ends, which lost 0 bases and 1 base, there was a span of 11 bases. The CDR3 sequence is 15 residues long. Here the CDR3 DNA reads TGCAGCGTTGAAGAAGGACTAAAAGGCACAGATACGCAGTATTTT. Amino acids: CSVEEGLKGTDTQYF.

This chain uses TRBV30 with TRBJ2-5; D possibly corresponds to TRBD2 (5 bases). Looked up from germline, CDR1 is GTSNPN and CDR2 is SVGIG (reference sequence). This CDR3 contains 13 residues. V gave up 3 bases and J gave up 11 bases, with 19 bases separating them. The CDR3 region is CAWSGAVIREQYF. The CDR3, as DNA: TGTGCCTGGAGCGGAGCGGTCATCCGAGAGCAGTACTTC.

The chain uses TRBV6-5 and TRBJ2-3, with TRBD2 matching over 7 bases. Germline CDR1 reads MNHEY; CDR2 reads SVGAGI. This CDR3 is 15 amino acids long. Losses at the gene ends were 5 bases for V and 8 bases for J; bases not matched to a gene: 13. DNA for the CDR3: TGTGCCAGCAGTGGAGGGGCGGGAGTCGGGGTTACGCAGTATTTT. It yields the protein CASSGGAGVGVTQYF.

The chain joins TRBV29-1 to TRBJ2-5; 8 bases fit TRBD2. The germline CDR1 and CDR2 sequences are SQVTM and ANQGSEA. The CDR3 covers 14 residues. The V gene end was trimmed by 5 bases and the J gene end by 3 bases; junction bases not matched to a gene: 8. CDR3: CSVPMGAGEETQYF. CDR3 sequence (DNA): TGCAGCGTTCCTATGGGAGCGGGGGAAGAGACCCAGTACTTC.

The chain recombines TRBV7-9 with TRBJ2-1, with 9 bases matching TRBD2. Per the germline V gene, CDR1 is SEHNR and CDR2 is FQNEAQ (reference sequence). V was clipped by 2 bases and J by 0 bases; unmatched bases: 5. This CDR3 region has 17 residues. The CDR3 DNA follows: TGTGCCAGCAGCTTATGGGCTAGCGGGACCTCCTACAATGAGCAGTTCTTC. Amino acid sequence: CASSLWASGTSYNEQFF.

The gene calls are TRBV6-5 and TRBJ2-7; 7 positions agree with TRBD1. Germline lookup yields CDR1 MNHEY and CDR2 SVGAGI. V was clipped by 8 bases and J by 7 bases; unmatched bases: 8. The CDR3 sequence is 12 residues long. The CDR3: CASGRGGPEQYF. The CDR3, as DNA: TGTGCCAGCGGTAGAGGGGGCCCGGAGCAGTACTTC.

The chain has TRBV2 and TRBJ1-4; D gene uncertain. The ends were cut back, 8 bases at V and 5 bases at J, with 9 bases in the middle. Germline values: CDR1 SNHLY, CDR2 FYNNEI. This CDR3 region has 12 residues. CDR3 sequence reads: CASRTGNEKLFF. CDR3 bases: TGTGCCAGCCGGACTGGGAATGAAAAACTGTTTTTT.

V usage is TRBV5-1 and J usage is TRBJ2-2; D is undetermined. V was cut by 0 bases and J by 4 bases, with 10 bases left in between. The germline CDR1 and CDR2 sequences are SGHRS and YFSETQ. The CDR3 length is 15 residues. DNA of the CDR3: TGCGCCAGCAGCTTGGATGGGTGGGCCACCGGGGAGCTGTTTTTT. Its translation: CASSLDGWATGELFF.

The chain recombines TRBV28 with TRBJ1-2; D possibly corresponds to TRBD1 (6 bases). Trimming removed 2 bases from V and 7 bases from J, with 20 bases in between. CDR1 is MDHEN, CDR2 SYDVKM, per germline. This CDR3 has 16 amino acids. The CDR3 DNA sequence: TGTGCCAGCAGTTTAACCCTCGGGGGGCTGGGGGGTGGCTACACCTTC. It is translated as CASSLTLGGLGGGYTF.

The V and J genes are TRBV29-1 and TRBJ1-4; D perhaps matches TRBD1 (5 bases). The germline CDR1 and CDR2 sequences are SQVTM and ANQGSEA. The CDR3 is 13 residues long. Between the trimmed V and J ends, which lost 6 bases and 6 bases, there was a span of 14 bases. The CDR3 loop is CSVQGVWDEKLFF. CDR3 coding DNA: TGCAGCGTCCAGGGTGTTTGGGATGAAAAACTGTTTTTT.

A single count supports this clone. This chain links TRBV7-9 with TRBJ2-2; D may be TRBD1 (5 bases). V lost 3 bases and J 0 bases, leaving 8 bases between the germline ends. Germline-derived CDR1 and CDR2 are SEHNR and FQNEAQ (reference sequence). This CDR3 region has 15 residues. In DNA, the CDR3 is TGTGCCAGCAGCTTGGCAGGGACGAACACCGGGGAGCTGTTTTTT. It codes for CASSLAGTNTGELFF. Drawing the rest from reference TRBV7-9 and TRBJ2-2, the complete variable domain is DTGVSQNPRHKITKRGQNVTFRCDPISEHNRLYWYRQTLGQGPEFLTYFQNEAQLEKSRLLSDRFSAERPKGSFSTLEIQRTEQGDSAMYLCASSLAGTNTGELFFGEGSRLTVL.

This sequence joins TRBV11-2 and TRBJ2-2; D ambiguous. Looked up from germline, CDR1 is SGHAT and CDR2 is FQNNGV. The V end was cut by 4 bases, the J end by 6 bases, with 15 bases between. The CDR3 totals 15 residues. The CDR3 protein is CASSYNLGSSGELFF. CDR3 coding DNA: TGTGCCAGCAGCTATAATCTAGGATCCTCCGGGGAGCTGTTTTTT.

The chain combines TRBV28 with TRBJ1-1; TRBD1 agrees at 8 bases. The germline gives CDR1 MDHEN, CDR2 SYDVKM. Trimming cost V 4 bases and J 4 bases; bases outside gene matches: 2. The CDR3 extends over 13 amino acids. The CDR3, as DNA: TGTGCCAGCAGTTCCAGGGGGCGCACTGAAGCTTTCTTT. Translation gives CASSSRGRTEAFF.

The chain couples TRBV18 to TRBJ2-1; tentative D call: TRBD2 (6 bases). Germline assignment: CDR1 KGHSH and CDR2 LQKENI. The CDR3 covers 13 residues. Trimming left V 3 bases short and J 6 bases short, with 9 bases between. The CDR3 loop reads CASSPDGSNEQFF. The CDR3 nucleotides read TGTGCCAGCTCACCCGACGGGAGCAATGAGCAGTTCTTC.

V gene TRBV4-1 combines with J gene TRBJ2-5; possible D gene TRBD1, 6 bases. Trimming removed 0 bases from V and 1 base from J, with 12 bases in between. Per germline, CDR1 MGHRA and CDR2 YSYEKL. There are 16 residues in the CDR3. Here the CDR3 DNA reads TGCGCCAGCAGCCAAGATCCGGACAGACTCCAAGAGACCCAGTACTTC. It yields the protein CASSQDPDRLQETQYF.

CDR3 bases: TGTGCCAGCAGTGACGCCGGGACAGGGTTCTATGGCTACACCTTC. Translating gives CASSDAGTGFYGYTF. The V call is TRBV6-1, the J call TRBJ1-2; TRBD1 matches 9 bases. Trimming removed 3 bases from V and 4 bases from J; junction bases left unmatched: 6. The CDR3 runs 15 residues. Germline loops: CDR1 MNHNS, CDR2 SASEGT.

This chain connects TRBV7-3 to TRBJ1-3, with 7 positions matching TRBD1. Germline V gene sequence: CDR1 SGHTA, CDR2 FQGTGA. The CDR3 runs 15 residues. The ends lost 4 bases at V and 0 bases at J; junction bases unmatched: 3. Here the CDR3 reads CASSSGTDSGNTIYF. The CDR3, as DNA: TGTGCCAGCAGCTCCGGGACAGACTCTGGAAACACCATATATTTT.